This paragraph reports one TCR beta chain. What it binds is not known. These data belong to a study of OX40 agonist ivuxolimab in advanced cancers. Study background: A mean age of 60 years, range about 20 to 79, was recorded, and under 85% were male. Three patients showed partial responses: one hepatocellular carcinoma and two cutaneous melanoma cases. Overall study results and limits: The study found that CD8+ T cells averaged more expanded clones than CD4+. The 0.1-3.0 mg/kg partial responders had among the lowest clonal expansion.

Measured with immunoSEQ multiplex PCR; TCRdb has only the in-frame clones, and not every one. The repertoire holds some 71,000 clones, with roughly 90% as singletons. V lost 4 bases, J lost 4 bases, and 3 bases stayed unmatched. Germline V gene data show CDR1 as WNHNN and CDR2 as SYGVQD (reference sequence). The CDR3 contains 13 residues. The chain couples TRBV10-1 to TRBJ1-1; the match to TRBD1 covers 7 bases. The origin of this receptor is an adult with an advanced solid tumor such as melanoma, head and neck, liver or kidney cancer. This specimen was CD4+ or CD8+ T cells sorted from blood, taken in a trial of the OX40 agonist ivuxolimab. The CDR3 here is CASSGNRGTEAFF. CDR3 nucleotides: TGCGCCAGCAGTGGCAACAGGGGCACTGAAGCTTTCTTT.